The rows below give T cell receptor beta chains drawn from one sample of a study of cytomegalovirus exposure and HLA in healthy donors. TCRdb keeps only in-frame clones here, not all; method: immunoSEQ multiplex PCR. This table has 150,000 to 200,000 clones, roughly 78% appearing once. Source material: PBMCs. These receptor sequences come from a girl aged 10 to 17 in good health and CMV-seropositive. Each CDR3 is given with its conserved first and last residue. A D gene is named only where the DNA matches it firmly. The size field is filled for only some rows; it gives once, few, many or a size class.

clone_size,d_call,v_call,j_call,cdr3_nt,cdr3_aa
.,.,TRBV9,TRBJ1-4,TGTGCCAGCAGCGTAGCAGGGTACCTCAATGAAAAACTGTTTTTT,CASSVAGYLNEKLFF
.,TRBD1,TRBV5-8,TRBJ2-7,TGTGCCAGCAGCCTAGACAGGGGGCCCTACGAGCAGTACTTC,CASSLDRGPYEQYF
.,TRBD2,TRBV19,TRBJ2-3,TGTGCCAGTAGCCCCGGGACTAGGAGCACAGATACGCAGTATTTT,CASSPGTRSTDTQYF
.,.,TRBV9,TRBJ2-1,TGTGCCAGCAGCCCAGACGCTAGGCAAAATGAGCAGTTCTTC,CASSPDARQNEQFF
few,.,TRBV15,TRBJ1-5,TGTGCCACCAGCAGAGATGGCAGTGGGCTGCGCCAGCCCCAGCATTTT,CATSRDGSGLRQPQHF
once,TRBD2,TRBV27,TRBJ2-3,TGTGCCAGCAGTTTACCTCTAGCGGGAGGTACAGATACGCAGTATTTT,CASSLPLAGGTDTQYF
few,.,TRBV11-3,TRBJ2-7,TGTGCCAGCAGGAACAGGGACGGGTCCTACGAGCAGTACTTC,CASRNRDGSYEQYF
.,TRBD1,TRBV7-2,TRBJ1-2,TGTGCCAGCAGACCTCCTCGGACAGGGTTCCTTGGCTACACCTTC,CASRPPRTGFLGYTF
.,TRBD1,TRBV25-1,TRBJ2-1,TGTGCCAGCAGTGAATCGGGACAGGGCTATGAGCAGTTCTTC,CASSESGQGYEQFF
.,.,TRBV5-1,TRBJ2-3,TGCGCCAGCAGCCCCGTGGGTGCGGGGGCGGCAGATACGCAGTATTTT,CASSPVGAGAADTQYF
.,.,TRBV13,TRBJ2-7,TGTGCCAGCAGCTTCAGACAGGTCGCCGTGGGCGAGCAGTACTTC,CASSFRQVAVGEQYF
few,.,TRBV4-3,TRBJ2-1,TGCGCCAGCAGCCCGTCCTTTCTCGACGGACAGCTTGACAATGAGCAGTTCTTC,CASSPSFLDGQLDNEQFF
.,TRBD2,TRBV6-5,TRBJ2-5,TGTGCCAGCAGTCCCCGGACTAGTCAAGAGACCCAGTACTTC,CASSPRTSQETQYF
.,TRBD2,TRBV4-3,TRBJ2-7,TGCGCCAGCAGCCAAGATCGGGTCCGCGGGAGGTACTTC,CASSQDRVRGRYF
.,.,TRBV6-1,TRBJ1-5,TGTGCCAGCAGTGAAGCCCCAAGGGGGCCCCAGCATTTT,CASSEAPRGPQHF
once,TRBD2,TRBV4-2,TRBJ2-1,TGTGCCAGCAGCCAGCGGGGACTAGCGGAGCACAATGAGCAGTTCTTC,CASSQRGLAEHNEQFF
.,.,TRBV11-2,TRBJ1-4,TGTGCCAGCAGCTTAGATCTACGGGAAAAACTGTTTTTT,CASSLDLREKLFF
once,.,TRBV7-9,TRBJ2-3,TGTGCCAGCAGATTACAGGATCCTAGGGGGATCACAGATACGCAGTATTTT,CASRLQDPRGITDTQYF
.,.,TRBV4-2,TRBJ1-2,TGTGCCAGCAGCCAAGAAGACAGTGCACTTTATGGCTACACCTTC,CASSQEDSALYGYTF
.,.,TRBV5-1,TRBJ2-4,TGCGCCAGCAGCTCGGACTGGGACAAAAACATTCAGTACTTC,CASSSDWDKNIQYF
.,TRBD2,TRBV13,TRBJ2-7,TGTGCCAGCAGCATTCTAGCGGGGGTCTCCTACGAGCAGTACTTC,CASSILAGVSYEQYF
.,TRBD1,TRBV6-5,TRBJ1-2,TGTGCCAGCAGCCACGACAGGGGCGCTAACTATGGCTACACCTTC,CASSHDRGANYGYTF
.,TRBD2,TRBV9,TRBJ2-1,TGTGCCAGCAGCCCAGAAGATCGGGGCGGGGGAAACAATGAGCAGTTCTTC,CASSPEDRGGGNNEQFF
.,.,TRBV10-2,TRBJ2-3,TGCGCCAGCATGGGCGGGGGCGCATTCACAGATACGCAGTATTTT,CASMGGGAFTDTQYF
.,.,TRBV7-2,TRBJ2-3,TGTGCCAGCGGCTTAGGCGGTTCGATAGATACGCAGTATTTT,CASGLGGSIDTQYF
.,TRBD1,TRBV7-9,TRBJ2-3,TGTGCCAGCAGCTTCCTAAGGACAGGGGGAACAGATACGCAGTATTTT,CASSFLRTGGTDTQYF
.,TRBD2,TRBV25-1,TRBJ2-7,TGTGCCAGCAGTGAAAAGGTTCGGGGGGGAAGCGAGCAGTACTTC,CASSEKVRGGSEQYF
.,.,TRBV2,TRBJ1-5,TGTGCCAGCAGCTCCCAGAATCAGCCCCAGCATTTT,CASSSQNQPQHF
.,.,TRBV4-3,TRBJ2-3,TGCGCCAGCAGCCAAGAGTTGCGAGCAGATACGCAGTATTTT,CASSQELRADTQYF
.,TRBD1,TRBV30,TRBJ1-4,TGTGCCTGGAGTGTCGGACAGGGGGCGGGTAATGAAAAACTGTTTTTT,CAWSVGQGAGNEKLFF
few,TRBD2,TRBV6-1,TRBJ2-3,TGTGCCAGCAGTGATCCCGGGACTAGCGGGGGGGCCGAGGTGGATACGCAGTATTTT,CASSDPGTSGGAEVDTQYF
.,TRBD2,TRBV4-1,TRBJ2-1,TGCGCCAGCAGCGCGGAAGTCAGGATAGCGGGGGCCGGGAATGAGCAGTTCTTC,CASSAEVRIAGAGNEQFF
.,.,TRBV7-9,TRBJ1-4,TGTGCCAGCAGCTTGTCGAGGTGGGGGCTAAATGAAAAACTGTTTTTT,CASSLSRWGLNEKLFF
.,.,TRBV15,TRBJ1-2,TGTGCCACCAGCAGAGTTAGGGAAGGAGGGAGCTCCGGCTACACCTTC,CATSRVREGGSSGYTF
.,TRBD1,TRBV6-5,TRBJ1-6,TGTGCCAGCAGTTACAGAACAGGGGCCTATAATTCACCCCTCCACTTT,CASSYRTGAYNSPLHF
.,.,TRBV2,TRBJ1-5,TGTGCCAGCAGTGAAGGACAGGACAATCAGCCCCAGCATTTT,CASSEGQDNQPQHF
.,TRBD1,TRBV6-1,TRBJ2-2,TGTGCCAGCAGGGTATACAGGGGCACCGGGGAGCTGTTTTTT,CASRVYRGTGELFF
.,TRBD2,TRBV19,TRBJ2-2,TGTGCCAGTACCCTTCGGCCTAGCGGTAACACCGGGGAGCTGTTTTTT,CASTLRPSGNTGELFF
few,.,TRBV7-9,TRBJ1-1,TGTGCCAGCAGCATCCGGGACAAAGGCTTTGAAGCTTTCTTT,CASSIRDKGFEAFF
.,TRBD1,TRBV4-3,TRBJ1-4,TGCGCCAGCAGCCAAGAAGGGCAGGGGGCTGAAAAACTGTTTTTT,CASSQEGQGAEKLFF
.,.,TRBV4-3,TRBJ1-4,TGCGCCAGCAGCCAAGAGGCAGGTGAAAAACTGTTTTTT,CASSQEAGEKLFF
.,.,TRBV6-1,TRBJ2-2,TGTGCCAGCAGTGATTTGAGAGGAACCACCGGGGAGCTGTTTTTT,CASSDLRGTTGELFF
.,.,TRBV7-9,TRBJ2-3,TGTGCCAGCAGCTCCGTCCTGGATACGCAGTATTTT,CASSSVLDTQYF
.,TRBD1,TRBV28,TRBJ1-6,TGTGCCAGCAGTTTTGCGAGGACAGGGCGGAATTCACCCCTCCACTTT,CASSFARTGRNSPLHF
.,TRBD2,TRBV10-2,TRBJ2-3,TGCGCCAGCAGTGCCTTACTAGCGGGCATGAATACGCAGTATTTT,CASSALLAGMNTQYF
few,.,TRBV9,TRBJ2-2,TGTGCCAGCAGCCCGTCCGGGGTTCCCACCGGGGAGCTGTTTTTT,CASSPSGVPTGELFF
.,TRBD2,TRBV2,TRBJ2-5,TGTGCCAGCAGTGAATATAGCGGGGTGGGGGAGACCCAGTACTTC,CASSEYSGVGETQYF
.,TRBD1,TRBV6-5,TRBJ2-3,TGTGCCAGCAGTTACCGGGACAGAGTAGCCGATACGCAGTATTTT,CASSYRDRVADTQYF
once,.,TRBV4-2,TRBJ2-2,TGTGCCAGCAGCCAAGATCTTGTCAGGGGTAACACCGGGGAGCTGTTTTTT,CASSQDLVRGNTGELFF
.,.,TRBV7-9,TRBJ1-4,TGTGCCAGCAGCTTAAGTACAGGGAATGAAAAACTGTTTTTT,CASSLSTGNEKLFF
.,.,TRBV29-1,TRBJ1-1,TGCAGCGTTTCGGGGGGCACTGAAGCTTTCTTT,CSVSGGTEAFF
.,.,TRBV5-1,TRBJ2-5,TGCGCCAGCAGCTTGTCTAGCCTCCAAGAGACCCAGTACTTC,CASSLSSLQETQYF
.,.,TRBV10-3,TRBJ1-6,TGTGCCATCTCTGACAGAACTAATTCACCCCTCCACTTT,CAISDRTNSPLHF
.,.,TRBV18,TRBJ1-1,TGTGCCAGCTCACCATATAACACTGAAGCTTTCTTT,CASSPYNTEAFF
.,TRBD1,TRBV14,TRBJ1-3,TGTGCCAGCAGCCTCCGGGACAGGGTTGGAAACACCATATATTTT,CASSLRDRVGNTIYF
.,.,TRBV2,TRBJ2-7,TGTGCCAGCAGTTCTACAGCTTCCTACGAGCAGTACTTC,CASSSTASYEQYF
.,.,TRBV4-2,TRBJ2-3,TGTGCCAGCAGCCAAGCGGGGGTCACAGATACGCAGTATTTT,CASSQAGVTDTQYF